The 8 T cell receptor beta chains below come from one sample, sequenced in a study of T cells after yellow fever vaccination. Via MiXCR, TCRdb re-called the 5' RACE reads, giving one row per CDR3 protein. The sample yields hundreds of thousands of distinct CDR3 sequences, under 15% seen once. Sample: CD4+ T cells sorted from PBMCs, taken 15 days after the yellow fever booster vaccination. All receptors derive from a man younger than 30 who received the YFV17D yellow fever vaccine.

The chain couples TRBV12-3 or TRBV12-4 to TRBJ1-6, with D maybe TRBD1 (5 bases). The length of the CDR3 is 16 residues. With 4 bases removed from V and 9 bases from J, the gap between germline ends came to 19 bases. CDR3 DNA: TGTGCCAGCAGTTGGGGGACCGACAGCGAGGGTTCACCCCTCCACTTT. It specifies CASSWGTDSEGSPLHF.

This clonotype was recorded many times. The gene calls are TRBV7-2 and TRBJ2-1; D not certain. V dropped 0 bases and J dropped 0 bases, with 9 bases sitting between them. In germline, CDR1 is SGHTA, CDR2 FQGNSA. The CDR3 covers 16 residues. CDR3 sequence reads: CASSLAPVSSYNEQFF. CDR3 DNA: TGTGCCAGCAGCTTAGCTCCTGTTAGCTCCTACAATGAGCAGTTCTTC.

This clonotype came up a few times. The rearrangement joins TRBV4-3 to TRBJ2-2; D unresolved. This CDR3 contains 15 residues. CDR1 is LGHNA, CDR2 YSLEER, per germline. V was trimmed by 1 base and J by 4 bases, leaving 10 bases between them. CDR3 sequence (DNA): TGCGCCAGCAGCCAAGGGGTTAGCAGCACCGGGGAGCTGTTTTTT. Amino acid sequence: CASSQGVSSTGELFF.

This clonotype was counted between two and nine times. J is TRBJ1-2 and V is TRBV7-2; D not resolved. Germline CDR1 is SGHTA and CDR2 is FQGNSA. Between the trimmed V and J ends, which lost 5 bases and 4 bases, there was a span of 20 bases. This CDR3 is 16 amino acids long. This chain's CDR3 is CASSQNGARSSYGYTF. The CDR3 nucleotides are TGTGCCAGCAGCCAGAACGGTGCTAGGTCGAGCTATGGCTACACCTTC.

This clonotype was seen a few times. The CDR3 nucleotides read TGCGCCAGCAGCCAAGATGTGAGGGGCGAGCAGTACGTC. Translation gives CASSQDVRGEQYV. The chain links TRBV4-1 to TRBJ2-7; D possibly matches TRBD1 or TRBD2 (5 bases each). In germline, CDR1 is MGHRA, CDR2 YSYEKL. The germline V and J ends were trimmed by 0 bases and 6 bases, with 9 bases remaining between them. The CDR3 totals 13 residues.

V gene TRBV10-1 combines with J gene TRBJ2-3; TRBD2 might be the D (7 bases). The CDR3 runs to 15 residues. Looked up from germline, CDR1 is WNHNN and CDR2 is SYGVQD (reference sequence). With 0 bases removed from V and 7 bases from J, the gap between germline ends came to 14 bases. The CDR3 DNA follows: TGCGCCAGCAGTGAGTCTGGGGGGGCCGTGAATACGCAGTATTTT. Its protein product is CASSESGGAVNTQYF.

This clonotype was counted many times. The chain employs TRBV7-2 and TRBJ1-4, with 9 bases matching TRBD1. From germline, CDR1 is SGHTA and CDR2 FQGNSA. V was clipped by 5 bases and J by 8 bases; unmatched bases: 3. The CDR3 sequence is 13 residues long. Here the CDR3 DNA reads TGTGCCAGCAGCAAACAGGGGGCGGAAAAACTGTTTTTT. It is translated as CASSKQGAEKLFF.

This chain joins TRBV5-1 and TRBJ1-1; D not certain. V was shortened by 6 bases and J by 3 bases, with 15 bases between the two germline ends. The V gene's germline CDR1 is SGHRS and CDR2 YFSETQ. This CDR3 contains 14 residues. The DNA of the CDR3 is TGCGCCAGCAACCCGGGCTACACACACACTGAAGCTTTCTTT. Its translation: CASNPGYTHTEAFF.